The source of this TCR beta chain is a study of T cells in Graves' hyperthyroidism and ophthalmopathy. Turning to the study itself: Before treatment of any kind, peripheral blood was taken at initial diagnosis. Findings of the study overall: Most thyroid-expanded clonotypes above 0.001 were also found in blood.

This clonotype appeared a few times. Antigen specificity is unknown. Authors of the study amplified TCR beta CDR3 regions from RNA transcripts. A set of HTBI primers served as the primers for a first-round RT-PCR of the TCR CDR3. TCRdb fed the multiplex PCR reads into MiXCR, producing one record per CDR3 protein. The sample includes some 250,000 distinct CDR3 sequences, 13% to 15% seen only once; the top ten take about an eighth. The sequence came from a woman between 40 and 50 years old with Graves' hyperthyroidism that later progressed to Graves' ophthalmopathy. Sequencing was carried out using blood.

CDR3 sequence reads: CATSDRYHFYVVANTGELFF. The CDR3 nucleotides are TGTGCCACCAGTGATCGGTACCATTTTTATGTCGTAGCGAACACCGGGGAGCTGTTTTTT. This rearrangement joins TRBV24-1 to TRBJ2-2; no definite D call. The ends were cut back, 3 bases at V and 0 bases at J, with 22 bases in the middle. This CDR3 comprises 20 residues. Germline values: CDR1 KGHDR, CDR2 SFDVKD.